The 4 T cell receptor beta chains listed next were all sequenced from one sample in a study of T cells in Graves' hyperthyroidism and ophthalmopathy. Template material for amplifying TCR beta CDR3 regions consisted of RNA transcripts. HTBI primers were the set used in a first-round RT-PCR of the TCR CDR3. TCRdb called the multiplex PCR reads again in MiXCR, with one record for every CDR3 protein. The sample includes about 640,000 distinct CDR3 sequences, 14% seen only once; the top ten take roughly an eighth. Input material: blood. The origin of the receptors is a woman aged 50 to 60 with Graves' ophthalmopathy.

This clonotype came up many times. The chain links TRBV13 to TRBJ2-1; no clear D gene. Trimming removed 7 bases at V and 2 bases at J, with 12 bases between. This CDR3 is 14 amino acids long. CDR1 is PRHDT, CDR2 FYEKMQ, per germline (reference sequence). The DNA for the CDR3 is TGTGCCAGCATGGGGTCAGAGGCCTACAATGAGCAGTTCTTC. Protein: CASMGSEAYNEQFF. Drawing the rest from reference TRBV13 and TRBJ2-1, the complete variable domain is AAGVIQSPRHLIKEKRETATLKCYPIPRHDTVYWYQQGPGQDPQFLISFYEKMQSDKGSIPDRFSAQQFSDYHSELNMSSLELGDSALYFCASMGSEAYNEQFFGPGTRLTVL.

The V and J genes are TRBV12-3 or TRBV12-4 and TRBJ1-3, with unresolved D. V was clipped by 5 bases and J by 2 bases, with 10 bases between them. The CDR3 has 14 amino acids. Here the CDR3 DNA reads TGTGCCAGCAGTGTACGGACTGCTGGAAACACCATATATTTT. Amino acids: CASSVRTAGNTIYF.

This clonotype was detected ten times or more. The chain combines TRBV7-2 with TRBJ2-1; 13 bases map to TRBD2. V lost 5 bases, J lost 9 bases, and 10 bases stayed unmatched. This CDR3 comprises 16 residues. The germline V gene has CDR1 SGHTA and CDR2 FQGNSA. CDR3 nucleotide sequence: TGTGCCAGCAGCCCCTCGACTAGCGGGAGGCTTAGTGAGCAGTTCTTC. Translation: CASSPSTSGRLSEQFF. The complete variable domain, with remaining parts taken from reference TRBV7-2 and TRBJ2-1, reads GAGVSQSPSNKVTEKGKDVELRCDPISGHTALYWYRQSLGQGLEFLIYFQGNSAPDKSGLPSDRFSAERTGGSVSTLTIQRTQQEDSAVYLCASSPSTSGRLSEQFFGPGTRLTVL.

In nucleotides, the CDR3 is TGTGCCAGCAGCGTAGCTCTCAGCAACTATGGCTACACCTTC. Its translation: CASSVALSNYGYTF. V usage is TRBV9 and J usage is TRBJ1-2; no firm D call. Germline V gives CDR1 SGDLS, CDR2 YYNGEE. This CDR3 spans 14 amino acids. Trimming shortened V by 0 bases and J by 2 bases, and 8 bases separated the two germline ends.